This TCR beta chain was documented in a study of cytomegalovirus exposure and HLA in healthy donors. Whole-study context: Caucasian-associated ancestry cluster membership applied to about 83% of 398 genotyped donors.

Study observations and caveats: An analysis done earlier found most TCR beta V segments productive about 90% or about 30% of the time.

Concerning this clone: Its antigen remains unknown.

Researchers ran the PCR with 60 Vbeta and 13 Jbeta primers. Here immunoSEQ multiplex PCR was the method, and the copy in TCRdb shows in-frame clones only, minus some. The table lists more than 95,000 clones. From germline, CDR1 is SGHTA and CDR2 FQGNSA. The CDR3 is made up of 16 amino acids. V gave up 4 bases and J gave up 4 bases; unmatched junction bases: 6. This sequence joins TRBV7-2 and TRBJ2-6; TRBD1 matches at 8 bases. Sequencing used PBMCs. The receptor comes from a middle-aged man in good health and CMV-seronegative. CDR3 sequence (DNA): TGTGCCAGCAGCTCAGGGACAGGATCGGGGGCCAACGTCCTGACTTTC. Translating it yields CASSSGTGSGANVLTF.